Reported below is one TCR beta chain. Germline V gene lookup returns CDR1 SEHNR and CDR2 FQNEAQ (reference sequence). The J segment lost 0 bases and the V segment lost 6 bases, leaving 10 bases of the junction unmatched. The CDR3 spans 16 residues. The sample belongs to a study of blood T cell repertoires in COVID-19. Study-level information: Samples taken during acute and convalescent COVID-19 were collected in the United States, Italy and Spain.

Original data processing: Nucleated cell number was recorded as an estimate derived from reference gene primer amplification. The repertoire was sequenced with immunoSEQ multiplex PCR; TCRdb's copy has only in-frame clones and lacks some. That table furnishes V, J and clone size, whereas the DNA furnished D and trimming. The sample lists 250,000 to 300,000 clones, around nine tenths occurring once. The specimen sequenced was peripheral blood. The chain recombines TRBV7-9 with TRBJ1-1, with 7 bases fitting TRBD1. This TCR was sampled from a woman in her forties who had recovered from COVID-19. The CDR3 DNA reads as TGTGCCAGCAGGCCGACAGGGCGAGGAGTGAACACTGAAGCTTTCTTT. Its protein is CASRPTGRGVNTEAFF.